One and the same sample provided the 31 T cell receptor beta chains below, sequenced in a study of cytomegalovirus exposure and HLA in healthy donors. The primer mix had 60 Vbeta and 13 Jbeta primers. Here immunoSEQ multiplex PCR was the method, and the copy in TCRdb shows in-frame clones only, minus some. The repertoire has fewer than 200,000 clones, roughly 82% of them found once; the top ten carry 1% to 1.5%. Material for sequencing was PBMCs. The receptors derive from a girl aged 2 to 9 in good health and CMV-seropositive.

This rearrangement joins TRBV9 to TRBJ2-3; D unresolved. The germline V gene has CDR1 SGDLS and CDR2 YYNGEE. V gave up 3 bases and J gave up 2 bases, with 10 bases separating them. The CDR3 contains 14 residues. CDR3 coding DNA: TGTGCCAGCAGCGACCTAAGTTTCACAGATACGCAGTATTTT. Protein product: CASSDLSFTDTQYF.

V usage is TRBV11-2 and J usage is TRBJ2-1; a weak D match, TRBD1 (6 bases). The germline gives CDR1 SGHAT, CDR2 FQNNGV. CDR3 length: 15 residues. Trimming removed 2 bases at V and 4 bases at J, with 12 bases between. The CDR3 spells CASSLLGRGYNEQFF. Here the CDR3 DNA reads TGTGCCAGCAGCTTATTGGGCAGGGGTTACAATGAGCAGTTCTTC.

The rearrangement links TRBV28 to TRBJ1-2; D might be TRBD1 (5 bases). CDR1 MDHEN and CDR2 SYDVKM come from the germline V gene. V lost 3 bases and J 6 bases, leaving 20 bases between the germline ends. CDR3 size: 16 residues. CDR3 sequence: CASSLDTTQYVDGYTF. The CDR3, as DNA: TGTGCCAGCAGTTTGGACACCACCCAGTATGTGGATGGCTACACCTTC.

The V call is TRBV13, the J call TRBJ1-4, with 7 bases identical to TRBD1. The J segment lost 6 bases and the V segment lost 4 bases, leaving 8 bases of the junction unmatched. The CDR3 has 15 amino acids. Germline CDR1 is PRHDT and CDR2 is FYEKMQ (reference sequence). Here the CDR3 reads CASSWVDRHYEKLFF. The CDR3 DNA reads TGTGCCAGCAGCTGGGTGGACAGGCATTATGAAAAACTGTTTTTT.

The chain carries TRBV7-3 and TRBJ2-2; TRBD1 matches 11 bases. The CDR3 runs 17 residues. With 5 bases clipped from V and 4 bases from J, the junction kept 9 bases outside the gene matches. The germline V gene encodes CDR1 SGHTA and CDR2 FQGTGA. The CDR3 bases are TGTGCCAGCAGCCTCGTTGCCGGGACAGGGGGCACCGGGGAGCTGTTTTTT. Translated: CASSLVAGTGGTGELFF.

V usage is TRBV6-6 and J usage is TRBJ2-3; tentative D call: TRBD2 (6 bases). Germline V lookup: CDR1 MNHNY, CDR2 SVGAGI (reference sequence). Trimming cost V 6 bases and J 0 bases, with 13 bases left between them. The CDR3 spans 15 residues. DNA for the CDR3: TGTGCCAGCAGCCAGGCCGGGACTAGCACAGATACGCAGTATTTT. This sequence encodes CASSQAGTSTDTQYF.

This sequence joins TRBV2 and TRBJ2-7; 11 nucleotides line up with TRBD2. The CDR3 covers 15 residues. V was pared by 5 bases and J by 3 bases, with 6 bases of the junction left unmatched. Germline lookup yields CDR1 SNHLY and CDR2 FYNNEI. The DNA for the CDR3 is TGTGCCAGCAGTTCTCTAGCGGGGGGAAACTACGAGCAGTACTTC. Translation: CASSSLAGGNYEQYF.

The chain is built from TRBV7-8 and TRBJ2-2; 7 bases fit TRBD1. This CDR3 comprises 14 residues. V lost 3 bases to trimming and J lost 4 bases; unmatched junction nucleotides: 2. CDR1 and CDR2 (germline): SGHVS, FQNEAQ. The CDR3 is CASSLGQITGELFF. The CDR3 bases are TGTGCCAGCAGCTTGGGACAGATCACCGGGGAGCTGTTTTTT. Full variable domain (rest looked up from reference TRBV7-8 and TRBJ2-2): GAGVSQSPRYKVAKRGQDVALRCDPISGHVSLFWYQQALGQGPEFLTYFQNEAQLDKSGLPSDRFFAERPEGSVSTLKIQRTQQEDSAVYLCASSLGQITGELFFGEGSRLTVL.

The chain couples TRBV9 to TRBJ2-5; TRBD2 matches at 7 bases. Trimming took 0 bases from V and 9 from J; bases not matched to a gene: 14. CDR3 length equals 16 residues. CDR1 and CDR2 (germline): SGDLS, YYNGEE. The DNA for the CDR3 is TGTGCCAGCAGCGTAGGCTTGAAGGCGGGAGAGACAGCCCAGTACTTC. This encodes CASSVGLKAGETAQYF. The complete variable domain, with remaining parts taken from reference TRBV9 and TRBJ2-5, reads DSGVTQTPKHLITATGQRVTLRCSPRSGDLSVYWYQQSLDQGLQFLIQYYNGEERAKGNILERFSAQQFPDLHSELNLSSLELGDSALYFCASSVGLKAGETAQYFGPGTRLLVL.

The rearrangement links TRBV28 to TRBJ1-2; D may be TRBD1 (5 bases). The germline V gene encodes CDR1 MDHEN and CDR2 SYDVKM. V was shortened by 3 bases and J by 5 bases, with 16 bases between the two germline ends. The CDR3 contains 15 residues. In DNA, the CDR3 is TGTGCCAGCAGTTTCCGAGGGGCCGCGGGATATGGCTACACCTTC. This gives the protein CASSFRGAAGYGYTF.

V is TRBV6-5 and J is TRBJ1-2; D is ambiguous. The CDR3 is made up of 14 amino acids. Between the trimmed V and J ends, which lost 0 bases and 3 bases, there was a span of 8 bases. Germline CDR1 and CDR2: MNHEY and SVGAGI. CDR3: CASSYSRRDYGYTF. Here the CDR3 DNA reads TGTGCCAGCAGTTACTCGAGGAGGGACTATGGCTACACCTTC.

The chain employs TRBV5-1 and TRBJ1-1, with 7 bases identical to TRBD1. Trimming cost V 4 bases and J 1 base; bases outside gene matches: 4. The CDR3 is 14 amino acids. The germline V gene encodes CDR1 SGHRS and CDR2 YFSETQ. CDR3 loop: CASSGRQGNTEAFF. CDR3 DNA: TGCGCCAGCAGCGGACGACAGGGGAACACTGAAGCTTTCTTT.

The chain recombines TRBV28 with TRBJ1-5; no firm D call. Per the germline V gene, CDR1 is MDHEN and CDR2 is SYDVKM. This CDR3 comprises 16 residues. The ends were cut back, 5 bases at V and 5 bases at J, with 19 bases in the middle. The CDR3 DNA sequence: TGTGCCAGCAGTATCCGGCCCCGGAGCGGTTATCAGCCCCAGCATTTT. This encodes CASSIRPRSGYQPQHF.

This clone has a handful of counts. For the CDR3, the DNA is TGTGCCAGCAGCTCGCAGCCGGGACACTCTTCCTACGAGCAGTACTTC. Protein product: CASSSQPGHSSYEQYF. The chain joins TRBV5-6 to TRBJ2-7, with D perhaps matching TRBD1 (6 bases). The germline V and J ends were trimmed by 3 bases and 1 base, with 17 bases remaining between them. This CDR3 is 16 amino acids long. Germline V gene sequence: CDR1 SGHDT, CDR2 YYEEEE.

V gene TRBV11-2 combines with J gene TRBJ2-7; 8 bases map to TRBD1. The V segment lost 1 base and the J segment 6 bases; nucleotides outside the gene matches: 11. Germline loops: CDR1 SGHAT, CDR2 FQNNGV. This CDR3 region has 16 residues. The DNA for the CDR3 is TGTGCCAGCAGCTTAGGACAGGGGCGTGGAACCCTCGAGCAGTACTTC. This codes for CASSLGQGRGTLEQYF.

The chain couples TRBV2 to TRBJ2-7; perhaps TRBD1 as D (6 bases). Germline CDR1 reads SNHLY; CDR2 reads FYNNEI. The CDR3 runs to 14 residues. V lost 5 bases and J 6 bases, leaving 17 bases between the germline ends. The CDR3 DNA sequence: TGTGCCAGCAGTCCGGGCAGGGGTGGGGCCGAGCAGTACTTC. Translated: CASSPGRGGAEQYF. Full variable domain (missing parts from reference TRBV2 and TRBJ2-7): EPEVTQTPSHQVTQMGQEVILRCVPISNHLYFYWYRQILGQKVEFLVSFYNNEISEKSEIFDDQFSVERPDGSNFTLKIRSTKLEDSAMYFCASSPGRGGAEQYFGPGTRLTVT.

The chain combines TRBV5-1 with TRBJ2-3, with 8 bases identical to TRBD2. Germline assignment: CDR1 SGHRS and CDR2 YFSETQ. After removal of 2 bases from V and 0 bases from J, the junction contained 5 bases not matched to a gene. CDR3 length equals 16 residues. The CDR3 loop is CASSFLTSVSTDTQYF. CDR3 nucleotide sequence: TGCGCCAGCAGCTTCCTGACTAGCGTGAGCACAGATACGCAGTATTTT. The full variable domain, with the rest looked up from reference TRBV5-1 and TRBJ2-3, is KAGVTQTPRYLIKTRGQQVTLSCSPISGHRSVSWYQQTPGQGLQFLFEYFSETQRNKGNFPGRFSGRQFSNSRSEMNVSTLELGDSALYLCASSFLTSVSTDTQYFGPGTRLTVL.

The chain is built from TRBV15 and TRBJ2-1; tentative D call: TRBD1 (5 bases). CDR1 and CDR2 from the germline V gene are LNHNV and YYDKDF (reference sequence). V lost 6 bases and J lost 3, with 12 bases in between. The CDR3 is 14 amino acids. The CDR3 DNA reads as TGTGCCACCAGAGGTGGGGCCGACTACAATGAGCAGTTCTTC. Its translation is CATRGGADYNEQFF.

CDR3: CASSPGLREGTNEQFF. As DNA, the CDR3 is TGTGCCAGCAGCCCCGGCTTGCGGGAGGGGACCAATGAGCAGTTCTTC. The rearrangement uses TRBV11-3 and TRBJ2-1, with 9 bases lining up with TRBD2. This CDR3 region has 16 residues. The V gene's germline CDR1 is SGHNT and CDR2 YENEEA. Germline trimming cut 5 bases from V and 6 bases from J; bases unmatched to any gene: 11.

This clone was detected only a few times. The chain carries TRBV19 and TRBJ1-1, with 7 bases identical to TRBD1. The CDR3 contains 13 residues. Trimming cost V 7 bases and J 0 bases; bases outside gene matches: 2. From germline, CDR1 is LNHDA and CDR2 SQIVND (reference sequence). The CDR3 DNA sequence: TGTGCCAGTAAAGGGGGCCTGAACACTGAAGCTTTCTTT. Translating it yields CASKGGLNTEAFF.

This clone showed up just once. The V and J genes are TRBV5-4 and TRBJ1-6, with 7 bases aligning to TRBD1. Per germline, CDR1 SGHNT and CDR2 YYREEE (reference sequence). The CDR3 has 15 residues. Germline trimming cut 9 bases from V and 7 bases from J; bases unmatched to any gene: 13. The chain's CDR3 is CAISITGALNSPLHF. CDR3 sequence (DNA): TGTGCCATCTCGATAACAGGGGCCTTAAATTCACCCCTCCACTTT.

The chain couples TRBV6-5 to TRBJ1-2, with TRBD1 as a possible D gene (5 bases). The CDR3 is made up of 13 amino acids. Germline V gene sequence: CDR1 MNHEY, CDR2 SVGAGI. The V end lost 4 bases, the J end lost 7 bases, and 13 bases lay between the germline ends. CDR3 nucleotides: TGTGCCAGCAGTTCACCAGGGTTGGCTGGCTACACCTTC. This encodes CASSSPGLAGYTF.

The CDR3 spells CASSDISGTSGAKNIQYF. CDR3 DNA sequence: TGCGCCAGCAGTGACATTTCCGGGACTAGCGGAGCCAAAAACATTCAGTACTTC. This rearrangement joins TRBV10-2 to TRBJ2-4; 11 bases are shared with TRBD2. The CDR3 has 18 residues. Germline V CDR1 and CDR2: WSHSY, SAAADI. The V and J ends lost 3 bases and 0 bases, in that order; junction bases with no gene match: 7.

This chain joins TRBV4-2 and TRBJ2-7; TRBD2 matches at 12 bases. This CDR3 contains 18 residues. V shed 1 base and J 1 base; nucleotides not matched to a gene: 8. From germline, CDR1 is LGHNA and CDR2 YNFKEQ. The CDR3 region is CASSQVPSGGAASYEQYF. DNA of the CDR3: TGTGCCAGCAGCCAAGTCCCTAGCGGGGGGGCGGCGTCCTACGAGCAGTACTTC.

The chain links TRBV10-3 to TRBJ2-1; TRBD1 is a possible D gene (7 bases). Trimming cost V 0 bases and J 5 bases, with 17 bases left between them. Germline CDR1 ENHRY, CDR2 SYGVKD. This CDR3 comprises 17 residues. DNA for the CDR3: TGTGCCATCAGTGAGTCGTCCCAGGGGGGTGGAAACAATGAGCAGTTCTTC. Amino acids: CAISESSQGGGNNEQFF.

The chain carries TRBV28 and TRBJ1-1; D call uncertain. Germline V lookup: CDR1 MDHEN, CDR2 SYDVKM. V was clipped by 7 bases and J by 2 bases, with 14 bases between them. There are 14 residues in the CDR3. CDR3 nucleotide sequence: TGTGCCAGCACCATGCGTGGGAGTAACACTGAAGCTTTCTTT. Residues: CASTMRGSNTEAFF.

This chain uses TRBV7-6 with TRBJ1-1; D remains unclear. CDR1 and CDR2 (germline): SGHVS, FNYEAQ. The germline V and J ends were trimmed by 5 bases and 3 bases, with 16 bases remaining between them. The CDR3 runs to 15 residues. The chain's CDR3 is CASSPAGGMYTEAFF. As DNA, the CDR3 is TGTGCCAGCAGCCCAGCGGGCGGGATGTACACTGAAGCTTTCTTT.

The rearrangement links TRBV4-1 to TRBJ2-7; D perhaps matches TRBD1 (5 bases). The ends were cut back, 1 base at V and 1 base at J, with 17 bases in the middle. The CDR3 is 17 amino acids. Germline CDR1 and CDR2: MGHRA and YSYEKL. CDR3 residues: CASSQAPLFRVSYEQYF. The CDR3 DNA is TGCGCCAGCAGCCAAGCCCCACTATTCAGGGTTTCCTACGAGCAGTACTTC.

The CDR3, as DNA: TGTGCCAGCAGTTTATCTCAGGGTCATGAGCAGTTCTTC. It translates to CASSLSQGHEQFF. This chain links TRBV28 with TRBJ2-1, with D perhaps matching TRBD1 (5 bases). The CDR3 loop spans 13 amino acids. In germline, CDR1 is MDHEN, CDR2 SYDVKM. Deletions cut 1 base from V and 8 bases from J, with 9 bases between.

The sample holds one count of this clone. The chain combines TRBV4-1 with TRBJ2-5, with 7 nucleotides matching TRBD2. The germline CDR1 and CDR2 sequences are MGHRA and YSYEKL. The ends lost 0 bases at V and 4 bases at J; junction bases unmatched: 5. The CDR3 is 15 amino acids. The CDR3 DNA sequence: TGCGCCAGCAGCCAAGAGAGGACTAGTCCAGAGACCCAGTACTTC. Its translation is CASSQERTSPETQYF.

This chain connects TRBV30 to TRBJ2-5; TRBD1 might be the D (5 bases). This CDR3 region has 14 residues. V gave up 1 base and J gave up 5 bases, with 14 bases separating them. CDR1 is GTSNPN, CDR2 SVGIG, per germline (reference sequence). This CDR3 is CAWSGGRGGETQYF. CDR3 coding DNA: TGTGCCTGGAGTGGGGGCCGCGGTGGGGAGACCCAGTACTTC.